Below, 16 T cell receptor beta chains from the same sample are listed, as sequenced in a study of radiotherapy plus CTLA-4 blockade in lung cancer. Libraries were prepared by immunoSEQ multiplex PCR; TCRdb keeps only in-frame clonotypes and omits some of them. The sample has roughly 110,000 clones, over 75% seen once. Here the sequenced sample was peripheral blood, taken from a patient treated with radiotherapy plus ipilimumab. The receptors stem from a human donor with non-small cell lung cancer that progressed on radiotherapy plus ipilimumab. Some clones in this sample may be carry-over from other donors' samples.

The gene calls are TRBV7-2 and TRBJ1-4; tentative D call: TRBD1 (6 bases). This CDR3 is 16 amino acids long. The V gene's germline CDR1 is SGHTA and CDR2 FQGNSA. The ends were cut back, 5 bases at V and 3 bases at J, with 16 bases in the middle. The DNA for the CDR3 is TGTGCCAGCAGCATCTCTTCGACAGGCCCTAATGAAAAACTGTTTTTT. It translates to CASSISSTGPNEKLFF.

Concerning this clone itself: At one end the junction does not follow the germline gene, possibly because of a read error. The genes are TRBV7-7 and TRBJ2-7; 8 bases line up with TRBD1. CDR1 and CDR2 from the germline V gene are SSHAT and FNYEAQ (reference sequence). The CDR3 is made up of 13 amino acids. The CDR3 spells CASSQGQDREQYF. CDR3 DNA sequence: TGTGCTAGCAGCCAGGGACAGGACCGGGAGCAGTACTTC.

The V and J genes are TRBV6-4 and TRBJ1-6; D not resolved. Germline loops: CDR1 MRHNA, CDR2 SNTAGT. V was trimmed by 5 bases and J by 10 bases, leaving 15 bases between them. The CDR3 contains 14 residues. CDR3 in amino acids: CASSYFGVESPLHF. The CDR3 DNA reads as TGTGCCAGCAGTTACTTCGGGGTTGAATCACCCCTCCACTTT.

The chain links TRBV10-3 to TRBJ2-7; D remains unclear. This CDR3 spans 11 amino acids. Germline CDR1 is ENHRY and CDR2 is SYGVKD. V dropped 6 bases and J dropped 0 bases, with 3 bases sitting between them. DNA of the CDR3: TGTGCCATCAGGAACTCCTACGAGCAGTACTTC. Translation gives CAIRNSYEQYF.

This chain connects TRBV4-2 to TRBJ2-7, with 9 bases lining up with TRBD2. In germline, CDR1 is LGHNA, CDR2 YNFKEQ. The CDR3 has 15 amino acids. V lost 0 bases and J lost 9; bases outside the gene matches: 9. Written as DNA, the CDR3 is TGTGCCAGCAGCCAAGATGAACTAGCGGGCGCTGTGCAGTACTTC. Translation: CASSQDELAGAVQYF.

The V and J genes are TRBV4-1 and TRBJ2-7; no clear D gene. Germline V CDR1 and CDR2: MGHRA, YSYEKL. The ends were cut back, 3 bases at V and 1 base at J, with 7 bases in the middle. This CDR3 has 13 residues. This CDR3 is CASSHDTSYEQYF. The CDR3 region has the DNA TGCGCCAGCAGCCACGACACTTCCTACGAGCAGTACTTC.

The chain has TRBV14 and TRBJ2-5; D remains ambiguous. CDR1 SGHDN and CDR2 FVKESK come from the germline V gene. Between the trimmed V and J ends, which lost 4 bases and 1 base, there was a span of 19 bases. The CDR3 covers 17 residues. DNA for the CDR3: TGTGCCAGCAGCCCCTTTCTTTTCCCAGGCCTCCAAGAGACCCAGTACTTC. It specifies CASSPFLFPGLQETQYF.

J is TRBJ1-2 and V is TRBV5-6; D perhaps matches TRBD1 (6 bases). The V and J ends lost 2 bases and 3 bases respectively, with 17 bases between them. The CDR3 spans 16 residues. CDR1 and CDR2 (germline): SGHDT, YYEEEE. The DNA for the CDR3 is TGTGCCAGCAGCTTAATGAACAGGGAAGAGGACTATGGCTACACCTTC. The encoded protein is CASSLMNREEDYGYTF.

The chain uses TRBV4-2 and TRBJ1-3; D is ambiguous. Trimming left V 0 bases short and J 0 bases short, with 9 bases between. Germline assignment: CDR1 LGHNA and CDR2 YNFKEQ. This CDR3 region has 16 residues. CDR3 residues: CASSQEVAGSGNTIYF. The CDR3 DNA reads TGTGCCAGCAGCCAAGAAGTCGCGGGCTCTGGAAACACCATATATTTT.

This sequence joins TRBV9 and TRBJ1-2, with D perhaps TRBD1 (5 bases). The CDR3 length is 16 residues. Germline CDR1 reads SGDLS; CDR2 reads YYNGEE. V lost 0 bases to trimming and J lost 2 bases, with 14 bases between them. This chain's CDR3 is CASSVDANRRNYGYTF. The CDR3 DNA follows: TGTGCCAGCAGCGTAGACGCAAACAGGAGAAACTATGGCTACACCTTC. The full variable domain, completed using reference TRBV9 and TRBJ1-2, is DSGVTQTPKHLITATGQRVTLRCSPRSGDLSVYWYQQSLDQGLQFLIQYYNGEERAKGNILERFSAQQFPDLHSELNLSSLELGDSALYFCASSVDANRRNYGYTFGSGTRLTVV.

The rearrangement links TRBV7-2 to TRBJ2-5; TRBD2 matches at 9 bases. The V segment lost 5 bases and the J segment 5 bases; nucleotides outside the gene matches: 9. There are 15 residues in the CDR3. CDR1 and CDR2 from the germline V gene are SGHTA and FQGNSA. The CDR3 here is CASSVHGLAWETQYF. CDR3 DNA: TGTGCCAGCAGCGTCCATGGACTAGCGTGGGAGACCCAGTACTTC.

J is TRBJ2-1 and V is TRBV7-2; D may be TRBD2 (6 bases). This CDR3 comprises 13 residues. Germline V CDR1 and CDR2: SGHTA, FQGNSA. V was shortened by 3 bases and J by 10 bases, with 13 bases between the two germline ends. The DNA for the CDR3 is TGTGCCAGCAGCTTTTCCGTCGGAGGGGAGCAGTTCTTC. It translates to CASSFSVGGEQFF.

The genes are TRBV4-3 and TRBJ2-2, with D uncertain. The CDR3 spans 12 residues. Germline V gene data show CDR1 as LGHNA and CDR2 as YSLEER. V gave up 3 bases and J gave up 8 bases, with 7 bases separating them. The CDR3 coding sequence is TGCGCCAGCAGCCAGCTCAGGGGGGAGCTGTTTTTT. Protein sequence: CASSQLRGELFF.

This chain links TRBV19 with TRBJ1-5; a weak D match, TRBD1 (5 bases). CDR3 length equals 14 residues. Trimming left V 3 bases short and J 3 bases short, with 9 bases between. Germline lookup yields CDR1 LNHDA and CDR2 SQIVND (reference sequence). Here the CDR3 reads CASSIRQNNQPQHF. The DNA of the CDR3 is TGTGCCAGTAGTATCCGACAGAACAATCAGCCCCAGCATTTT.

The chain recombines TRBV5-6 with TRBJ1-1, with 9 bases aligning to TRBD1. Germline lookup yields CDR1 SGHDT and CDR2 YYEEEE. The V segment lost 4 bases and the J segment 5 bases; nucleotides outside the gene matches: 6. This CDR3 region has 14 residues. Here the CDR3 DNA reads TGTGCCAGCAGCCAACAGGGGGCGTGGACTGAAGCTTTCTTT. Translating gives CASSQQGAWTEAFF. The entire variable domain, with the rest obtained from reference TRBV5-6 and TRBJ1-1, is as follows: DAGVTQSPTHLIKTRGQQVTLRCSPKSGHDTVSWYQQALGQGPQFIFQYYEEEERQRGNFPDRFSGHQFPNYSSELNVNALLLGDSALYLCASSQQGAWTEAFFGQGTRLTVV.

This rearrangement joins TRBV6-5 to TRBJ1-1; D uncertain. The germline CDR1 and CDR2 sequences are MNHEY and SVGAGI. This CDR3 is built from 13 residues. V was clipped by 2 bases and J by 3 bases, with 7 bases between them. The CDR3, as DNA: TGTGCCAGCAGTTACGGGAGATACACTGAAGCTTTCTTT. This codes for CASSYGRYTEAFF.